In its sample, the clone carrying this T cell receptor beta chain was seen once. Its specificity is unknown. V lost 10 bases and J 4 bases, leaving 19 bases between the germline ends. This CDR3 is 15 amino acids long. CDR1 MNHNY and CDR2 SVGAGI come from the germline V gene (reference sequence). This table comes from immunoSEQ multiplex PCR, and its TCRdb copy is limited to in-frame clones, with some not included. The table records some 2.3 million clones, about 92% of them present only once. This entry comes from a study of shared clonotypes between healthy human individuals. The overall study: A couple of women and a few men aged 18 to 49 made up the donors.

Findings of the study overall: Sampling used blood alone; tissue repertoires probably differ. Around 5% was the fraction of naive CD4 clonotypes found shared across several donors.

Donors, without exception, were Caucasian adults residing in Nashville, Tennessee. What was sequenced was naive CD4+ T cells from PBMCs. The subset is: CD45RA+ positively selected. This TCR came from a man aged 18 to 30 in good health. Some clones in this sample may be carry-over from other donors' samples. This rearrangement joins TRBV6-6 to TRBJ2-2; a possible D gene is TRBD1 (6 bases). This CDR3 reads CATESPGVGTGELFF. The DNA for the CDR3 is TGTGCCACCGAATCACCAGGGGTGGGCACCGGGGAGCTGTTTTTT.